The rows below give T cell receptor beta chains drawn from one sample of a study of T cell responses to AZD1222 COVID-19 vaccine. The table came from immunoSEQ multiplex PCR; TCRdb's copy has only in-frame clones and leaves some out. The sample has approximately 150,000 clones; over 75% are singletons. This sample comprised peripheral blood, obtained 28 days after the second AZD1222 dose. The source of these receptors is an adult who received the AZD1222 COVID-19 vaccine. CDR3s include the opening cysteine and the closing phenylalanine or tryptophan. D genes are given only for firm matches. The size field is filled for only some rows; it gives once, few, many or a size class.

J: TRBJ1-1; size: .; length: 12; D: .; V: TRBV12-3/TRBV12-4; DNA: TGTGCCAGCAGTTTGAGGGCCACTGAAGCTTTCTTT; CDR3: CASSLRATEAFF
J: TRBJ2-5; size: .; length: 15; D: TRBD2; V: TRBV7-8; DNA: TGTGCCAGCAGCCCCCAAGCGGGGGGCCCGGAGACCCAGTACTTC; CDR3: CASSPQAGGPETQYF
J: TRBJ2-5; size: .; length: 16; D: TRBD1; V: TRBV5-1; DNA: TGCGCCAGCAGCTTATCCGGGACAGGGACGTATGAGACCCAGTACTTC; CDR3: CASSLSGTGTYETQYF
J: TRBJ2-1; size: .; length: 16; D: TRBD1; V: TRBV11-3; DNA: TGTGCCAGCAGCTTAGACGGACGGGACAGGGGCAATGAGCAGTTCTTC; CDR3: CASSLDGRDRGNEQFF
J: TRBJ2-3; size: .; length: 15; D: .; V: TRBV7-3; DNA: TGTGCCAGCAGCTTAGGGCTTGGGATCACAGATACGCAGTATTTT; CDR3: CASSLGLGITDTQYF
J: TRBJ1-2; size: once; length: 17; D: .; V: TRBV4-2; DNA: TGTGCCAGCAGCCAAGGAATGAACCTGGCCCGTCCCTATGGCTACACCTTC; CDR3: CASSQGMNLARPYGYTF
J: TRBJ2-5; size: .; length: 15; D: TRBD2; V: TRBV7-3; DNA: TGTGCCAGCAGCTTAGATTCCCGGGGAGGGGAGACCCAGTACTTC; CDR3: CASSLDSRGGETQYF
J: TRBJ2-7; size: .; length: 14; D: .; V: TRBV23-1; DNA: TGCGCCAGCACCAGGACATCCCAGGCCTACGAGCAGTACTTC; CDR3: CASTRTSQAYEQYF
J: TRBJ1-2; size: .; length: 15; D: TRBD1; V: TRBV15; DNA: TGTGCCACCGGAGCAACAGGGGTCCTACCCCATGGCTACACCTTC; CDR3: CATGATGVLPHGYTF
J: TRBJ1-6; size: .; length: 13; D: .; V: TRBV19; DNA: TGTGCCAGTAGTATAGGGAGGGATTCACCCCTCCACTTT; CDR3: CASSIGRDSPLHF
J: TRBJ2-1; size: .; length: 16; D: .; V: TRBV6-6; DNA: TGTGCCAGCAGCGGAGGGGGGGCTCACCCGGACAATGAGCAGTTCTTC; CDR3: CASSGGGAHPDNEQFF
J: TRBJ2-3; size: .; length: 15; D: TRBD1; V: TRBV15; DNA: TGTGCCACCAGCAGACAGGGGGTAAGGTCAGATACGCAGTATTTT; CDR3: CATSRQGVRSDTQYF
J: TRBJ2-5; size: once; length: 13; D: .; V: TRBV6-5; DNA: TGTGCCAGCAGGAACCGGAACCAAGAGACCCAGTACTTC; CDR3: CASRNRNQETQYF
J: TRBJ1-1; size: .; length: 15; D: .; V: TRBV3-1/TRBV3-2; DNA: TGTGCCAGCAGCCATTACTCAGTTCCCTCGCTTGAAGCTTTCTTT; CDR3: CASSHYSVPSLEAFF
J: TRBJ2-3; size: .; length: 14; D: .; V: TRBV5-1; DNA: TGCGCCAGCAGCTTGGGGGGTTTCACAGATACGCAGTATTTT; CDR3: CASSLGGFTDTQYF
J: TRBJ2-7; size: .; length: 15; D: .; V: TRBV5-5; DNA: TGTGCCAGCCGCACCGGATTCGGCTTGAAAGGCGAGCAGTACTTC; CDR3: CASRTGFGLKGEQYF
J: TRBJ1-6; size: .; length: 13; D: .; V: TRBV4-3; DNA: TGCGCCAGCAGCCAAGAGAGGCATTCACCCCTCCACTTT; CDR3: CASSQERHSPLHF
J: TRBJ2-2; size: .; length: 16; D: TRBD1; V: TRBV5-5; DNA: TGTGCCAGCAGCCCAAGACAGGGGGCGGCCACCGGGGAGCTGTTTTTT; CDR3: CASSPRQGAATGELFF
J: TRBJ2-7; size: .; length: 15; D: TRBD1; V: TRBV2; DNA: TGTGCCAGCAGTAAGACCTTGACAGGGAAGCACGAGCAGTACTTC; CDR3: CASSKTLTGKHEQYF
J: TRBJ1-2; size: .; length: 18; D: TRBD1; V: TRBV5-4; DNA: TGTGCCAGCAGCTTGGGGAAGGGGACAGGGGGCGCCGGCTATGGCTACACCTTC; CDR3: CASSLGKGTGGAGYGYTF
J: TRBJ1-1; size: .; length: 13; D: TRBD1; V: TRBV19; DNA: TGTGCCAGTAATTACAGGGGGGACACTGAAGCTTTCTTT; CDR3: CASNYRGDTEAFF
J: TRBJ2-6; size: .; length: 16; D: .; V: TRBV5-1; DNA: TGCGCCAGCAGTCGACAGATACTCTCTGGGGCCAACGTCCTGACTTTC; CDR3: CASSRQILSGANVLTF
J: TRBJ1-1; size: .; length: 13; D: .; V: TRBV11-3; DNA: TGTGCCAGCAGCTTTACTATGAACACTGAAGCTTTCTTT; CDR3: CASSFTMNTEAFF
J: TRBJ1-5; size: .; length: 13; D: .; V: TRBV3-1/TRBV3-2; DNA: TGTGCCAGCAGCCTCACCCTAGGTCAGCCCCAGCATTTT; CDR3: CASSLTLGQPQHF
J: TRBJ1-5; size: .; length: 13; D: .; V: TRBV19; DNA: TGTGCCAGTATAGGGACAACCGTTCAGCCCCAGCATTTT; CDR3: CASIGTTVQPQHF
J: TRBJ1-2; size: .; length: 15; D: .; V: TRBV28; DNA: TGTGCCAGCAGTTTAGGTAGCGCATACTTCAATGGCTACACCTTC; CDR3: CASSLGSAYFNGYTF
J: TRBJ2-7; size: .; length: 13; D: TRBD2; V: TRBV12-3/TRBV12-4; DNA: TGTGCCAGCAGGACTAGCGGGGGGGGAGAGCAGTACTTC; CDR3: CASRTSGGGEQYF
J: TRBJ1-6; size: .; length: 12; D: TRBD1; V: TRBV2; DNA: TGTGCCACCTCAGGGGGGTTTTCACCCCTCCACTTT; CDR3: CATSGGFSPLHF
J: TRBJ2-4; size: .; length: 15; D: .; V: TRBV2; DNA: TGTGCCAGCTTTACTAACAGATTAGCCAAAAACATTCAGTACTTC; CDR3: CASFTNRLAKNIQYF
J: TRBJ2-7; size: .; length: 14; D: .; V: TRBV7-2; DNA: TGTGCCAGCAGCTTCTTCGGACATACCTACGAGCAGTACTTC; CDR3: CASSFFGHTYEQYF
J: TRBJ2-1; size: .; length: 14; D: .; V: TRBV20-1; DNA: TGCAGTGCTAGTATGGGGAGCTCCTACAATGAGCAGTTCTTC; CDR3: CSASMGSSYNEQFF
J: TRBJ1-1; size: .; length: 16; D: .; V: TRBV5-1; DNA: TGCGCCAGCAGCTTGGGCGTAGAGCGGGGGGACACTGAAGCTTTCTTT; CDR3: CASSLGVERGDTEAFF
J: TRBJ2-3; size: .; length: 14; D: TRBD1; V: TRBV18; DNA: TGTGCCAGCTCCCTGGGACAGGACACAGATACGCAGTATTTT; CDR3: CASSLGQDTDTQYF
J: TRBJ1-2; size: .; length: 13; D: .; V: TRBV5-4; DNA: TGTGCCAGCAGCTTGGATTGGCTTTATGGCTACACCTTC; CDR3: CASSLDWLYGYTF
J: TRBJ1-5; size: few; length: 12; D: .; V: TRBV27; DNA: TGTGCCACCGGTATTTGGGGTCAGCCCCAGCATTTT; CDR3: CATGIWGQPQHF
J: TRBJ1-1; size: .; length: 15; D: .; V: TRBV11-2; DNA: TGTGCCAGCAGCCGCGCGAGCCAGTCGAACACTGAAGCTTTCTTT; CDR3: CASSRASQSNTEAFF
J: TRBJ1-5; size: .; length: 14; D: .; V: TRBV6-5; DNA: TGTGCCAGCAACCCAGGGAGTAGCAATCAGCCCCAGCATTTT; CDR3: CASNPGSSNQPQHF
J: TRBJ2-3; size: .; length: 14; D: TRBD2; V: TRBV11-2; DNA: TGTGCCTGTAAGGGCACTAGCGGCACAGATACGCAGTATTTT; CDR3: CACKGTSGTDTQYF
J: TRBJ2-2; size: .; length: 16; D: TRBD1; V: TRBV7-9; DNA: TGTGCCAGCAGCGACCGACAGGGGACGAACACCGGGGAGCTGTTTTTT; CDR3: CASSDRQGTNTGELFF
J: TRBJ1-6; size: .; length: 13; D: .; V: TRBV30; DNA: TGTGCCTGGAGCACCGGGCCATTTTCACCCCTCCACTTT; CDR3: CAWSTGPFSPLHF
J: TRBJ1-4; size: .; length: 14; D: .; V: TRBV27; DNA: TGTGCCAGCAGTTTAGGACACGGTATGAAAAAACTGTTTTTT; CDR3: CASSLGHGMKKLFF
J: TRBJ2-7; size: .; length: 11; D: .; V: TRBV14; DNA: TGTGCCAGCAGCCGAGGGGACGAGCAGTACTTC; CDR3: CASSRGDEQYF
J: TRBJ1-5; size: .; length: 13; D: .; V: TRBV12-3/TRBV12-4; DNA: TGTGCCAGCAGCCTACAAGAGAATCAGCCCCAGCATTTT; CDR3: CASSLQENQPQHF
J: TRBJ2-7; size: .; length: 14; D: .; V: TRBV6-5; DNA: TGTGCCAGCAGTTACTCGCCTGGGGCCTACGAGCAGTACTTC; CDR3: CASSYSPGAYEQYF
J: TRBJ2-1; size: once; length: 16; D: TRBD2; V: TRBV6-6; DNA: TGTGCCAGCAGTTACCCTGCTAGCGGGGGTTACCATGAGCAGTTCTTC; CDR3: CASSYPASGGYHEQFF
J: TRBJ1-5; size: .; length: 13; D: TRBD1; V: TRBV6-5; DNA: TGTGCCAGCTCGGGACAGGCCAATCAGCCCCAGCATTTT; CDR3: CASSGQANQPQHF
J: TRBJ2-1; size: .; length: 15; D: TRBD2; V: TRBV5-4; DNA: TGTGCCAGCGGGATCCCTAGCGGGGGCTACAATGAGCAGTTCTTC; CDR3: CASGIPSGGYNEQFF
J: TRBJ1-1; size: once; length: 14; D: .; V: TRBV30; DNA: TGTGCCTGGAGAGAACGGGACATGAACACTGAAGCTTTCTTT; CDR3: CAWRERDMNTEAFF